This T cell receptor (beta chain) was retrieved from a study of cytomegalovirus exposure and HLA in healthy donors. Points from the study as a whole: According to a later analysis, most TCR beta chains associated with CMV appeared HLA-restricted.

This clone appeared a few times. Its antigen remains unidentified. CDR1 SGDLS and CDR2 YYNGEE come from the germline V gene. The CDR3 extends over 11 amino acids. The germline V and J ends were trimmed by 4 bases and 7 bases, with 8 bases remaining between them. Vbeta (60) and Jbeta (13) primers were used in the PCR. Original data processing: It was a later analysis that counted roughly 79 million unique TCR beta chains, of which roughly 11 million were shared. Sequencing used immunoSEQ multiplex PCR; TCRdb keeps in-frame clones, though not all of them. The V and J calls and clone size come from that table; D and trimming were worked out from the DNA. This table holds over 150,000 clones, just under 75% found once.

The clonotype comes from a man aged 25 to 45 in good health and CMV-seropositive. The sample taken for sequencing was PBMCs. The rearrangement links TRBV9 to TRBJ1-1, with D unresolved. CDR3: CASSPGLEAFF. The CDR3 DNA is TGTGCCAGCAGCCCCGGACTTGAAGCTTTCTTT.